Following are 6 T cell receptor beta chains from one sample sequenced in a study of cytomegalovirus exposure and HLA in healthy donors. It was with 60 Vbeta and 13 Jbeta primers that the PCR ran. The repertoire was sequenced with immunoSEQ multiplex PCR; TCRdb's copy has only in-frame clones and lacks some. The sample has approximately 130,000 clones; roughly 77% are singletons. The specimen was PBMCs. These receptors were taken from a woman aged 40-49 years in good health and CMV-seropositive.

The chain links TRBV9 to TRBJ2-3; 10 bases agree with TRBD2. Unmatched junction bases numbered 8, after V lost 2 bases and J lost 2 bases. Germline V gene sequence: CDR1 SGDLS, CDR2 YYNGEE. The CDR3 contains 17 residues. The DNA for the CDR3 is TGTGCCAGCAGCGTTAGCGGGGGGATACCCCACACAGATACGCAGTATTTT. Protein: CASSVSGGIPHTDTQYF.

This rearrangement joins TRBV2 to TRBJ2-7; 11 positions match TRBD2. Germline V CDR1 and CDR2: SNHLY, FYNNEI. CDR3 length equals 15 residues. V shed 6 bases and J 9 bases; nucleotides not matched to a gene: 13. CDR3 in amino acids: CASSETSGSSLGQYF. In DNA, the CDR3 is TGTGCCAGCAGCGAAACTAGCGGGAGCTCCTTGGGGCAGTACTTC.

J is TRBJ2-7 and V is TRBV18; tentative D call: TRBD1 (5 bases). CDR1 is KGHSH and CDR2 is LQKENI in the germline V gene. With 6 bases removed from V and 4 bases from J, the gap between germline ends came to 10 bases. The CDR3 contains 12 residues. This CDR3 reads CASSGQGYEQYF. The CDR3 region has the DNA TGTGCCAGCTCGGGTCAGGGATACGAGCAGTACTTC. Full variable domain (outside the CDR3, taken from reference TRBV18 and TRBJ2-7): NAGVMQNPRHLVRRRGQEARLRCSPMKGHSHVYWYRQLPEEGLKFMVYLQKENIIDESGMPKERFSAEFPKEGPSILRIQQVVRGDSAAYFCASSGQGYEQYFGPGTRLTVT.

The chain couples TRBV30 to TRBJ2-1; 8 positions agree with TRBD2. The germline V gene has CDR1 GTSNPN and CDR2 SVGIG (reference sequence). The CDR3 extends over 15 amino acids. V lost 0 bases, J lost 12 bases, and 13 bases stayed unmatched. The CDR3 region has the DNA TGTGCCTGGAGTGTACTTAGCGGGGTCGACTTTGGGCAGTTCTTC. This translates into CAWSVLSGVDFGQFF.

The rearrangement joins TRBV19 to TRBJ2-1; 9 bases fit TRBD2. This CDR3 region has 15 residues. Trimming cost V 3 bases and J 4 bases; bases outside gene matches: 4. CDR1 and CDR2 from the germline V gene are LNHDA and SQIVND (reference sequence). The CDR3 nucleotides are TGTGCCAGTAGTATTACGGCGGGAGGGTACAATGAGCAGTTCTTC. Protein product: CASSITAGGYNEQFF.

This clone is labeled medium-sized. Within the sample, other DNA sequences also encode this same CDR3. This sequence joins TRBV29-1 and TRBJ1-1; 8 positions agree with TRBD1. The CDR3 is 12 residues long. Per germline, CDR1 SQVTM and CDR2 ANQGSEA. The CDR3 spells CRAQGAGTEAFF. As DNA, the CDR3 is TGCAGAGCCCAGGGGGCTGGCACTGAAGCTTTCTTT.